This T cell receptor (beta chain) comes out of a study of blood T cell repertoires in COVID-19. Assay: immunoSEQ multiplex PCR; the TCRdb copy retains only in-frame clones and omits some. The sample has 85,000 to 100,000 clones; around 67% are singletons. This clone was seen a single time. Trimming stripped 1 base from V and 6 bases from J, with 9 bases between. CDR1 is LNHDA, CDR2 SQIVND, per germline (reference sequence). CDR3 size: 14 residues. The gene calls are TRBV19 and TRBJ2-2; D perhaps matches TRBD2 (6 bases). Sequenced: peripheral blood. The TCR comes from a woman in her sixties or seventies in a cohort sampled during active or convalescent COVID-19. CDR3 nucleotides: TGTGCCAGTAGTATAGGATGGGGGGCCGGGGAGCTGTTTTTT. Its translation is CASSIGWGAGELFF.